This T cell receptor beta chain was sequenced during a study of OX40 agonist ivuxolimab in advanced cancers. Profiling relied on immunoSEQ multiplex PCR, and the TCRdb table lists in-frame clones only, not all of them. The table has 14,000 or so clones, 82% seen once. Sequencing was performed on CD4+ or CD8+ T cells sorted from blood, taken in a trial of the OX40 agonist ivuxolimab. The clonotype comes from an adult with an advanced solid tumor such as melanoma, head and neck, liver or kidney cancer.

Written as DNA, the CDR3 is TGTGCCAGTAGTCCAGACAGGTCGAGCTCCTATAATTCACCCCTCCACTTT. Its protein product is CASSPDRSSSYNSPLHF. This chain links TRBV19 with TRBJ1-6; a weak D match, TRBD1 (6 bases). V was pared by 5 bases and J by 0 bases, with 14 bases between. Germline CDR1 reads LNHDA; CDR2 reads SQIVND (reference sequence). This CDR3 contains 17 residues. The variable domain in full, completed from reference TRBV19 and TRBJ1-6, reads DGGITQSPKYLFRKEGQNVTLSCEQNLNHDAMYWYRQDPGQGLRLIYYSQIVNDFQKGDIAEGYSVSREKKESFPLTVTSAQKNPTAFYLCASSPDRSSSYNSPLHFGNGTRLTVT.